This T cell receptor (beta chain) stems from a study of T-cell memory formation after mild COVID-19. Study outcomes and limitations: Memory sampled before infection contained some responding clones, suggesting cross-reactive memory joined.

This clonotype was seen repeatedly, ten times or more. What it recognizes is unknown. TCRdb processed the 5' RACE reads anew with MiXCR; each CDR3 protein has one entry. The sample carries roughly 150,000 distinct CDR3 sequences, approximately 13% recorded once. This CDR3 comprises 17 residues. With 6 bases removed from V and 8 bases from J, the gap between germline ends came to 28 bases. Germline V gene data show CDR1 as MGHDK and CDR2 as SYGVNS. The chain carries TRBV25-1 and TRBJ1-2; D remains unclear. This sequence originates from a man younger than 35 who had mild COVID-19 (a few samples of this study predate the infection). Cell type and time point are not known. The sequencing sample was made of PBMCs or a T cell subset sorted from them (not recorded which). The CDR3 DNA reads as TGTGCCAGCAGCCCTCCCACCTATGCCGGTGGCCGACAAGGCTACACCTTC. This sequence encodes CASSPPTYAGGRQGYTF.